This TCR beta chain was recovered during a study of blood T cells in healthy people across ages. Study-wide findings and caveats: Diversity figures based on one million T cells were deemed too low. TCR beta diversity tracked closely with naive T cell percentage. Both higher diversity and more naive CD4+ cells marked long-lived donors when set against aged donors. Roughly linear age-related decline in beta diversity appeared, significant by age around 36.

Through a sample-barcoded 5' primer and a J-beta primer mix, a second PCR was run for about 6 to 11 cycles. MiXCR was run by TCRdb on the 5' RACE reads, yielding one entry per CDR3 protein. The sample has over 1,300,000 distinct CDR3 sequences; almost 60% are singletons. On this clonotype itself: Its antigen remains unknown. A junction end diverges from the germline sequence, so it may reflect a read error.

The specimen was blood. The source of this sequence is a man in his late teens or twenties in good health.

The CDR3 here is CTSSELGQENYGYTF. The CDR3 coding sequence is TGTACCAGCAGTGAACTAGGGCAGGAGAACTATGGCTACACCTTC. The chain uses TRBV25-1 and TRBJ1-2; D is unclear. This CDR3 is built from 15 residues. CDR1 is MGHDK and CDR2 is SYGVNS in the germline V gene.